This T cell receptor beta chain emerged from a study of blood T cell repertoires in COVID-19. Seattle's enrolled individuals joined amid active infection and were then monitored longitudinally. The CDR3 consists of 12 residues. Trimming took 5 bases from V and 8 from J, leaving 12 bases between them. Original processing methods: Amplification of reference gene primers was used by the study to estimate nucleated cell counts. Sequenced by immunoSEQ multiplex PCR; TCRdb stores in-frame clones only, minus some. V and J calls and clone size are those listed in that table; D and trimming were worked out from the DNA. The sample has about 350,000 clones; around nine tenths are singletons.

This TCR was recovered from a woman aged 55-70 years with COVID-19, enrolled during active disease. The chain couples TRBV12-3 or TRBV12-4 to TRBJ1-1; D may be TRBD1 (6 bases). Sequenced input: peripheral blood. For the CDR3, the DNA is TGTGCCAGCAGTATACAGGGACGGGAAGCTTTCTTT. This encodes CASSIQGREAFF.